A selection of T cell receptor beta chains follows, all from one sample in a study of T cell responses to AZD1222 COVID-19 vaccine. Profiled with immunoSEQ multiplex PCR; TCRdb holds only in-frame clones, not every one. The profile covers more than 110,000 clones, with roughly 90% appearing a single time and about 3% taken by the ten largest. Source: peripheral blood, taken on day 0 of AZD1222 vaccination. All receptors come from an adult in good health. Each CDR3 is given with its conserved first and last residue. Fields, in order: J gene, V gene, CDR3 length, CDR3 protein.

j_gene: TRBJ1-4; v_gene: TRBV7-8; len: 16; CDR3aa: CASSLVRDATNEKLFF
j_gene: TRBJ2-1; v_gene: TRBV2; len: 15; CDR3aa: CASKVTGPPYNEQFF
j_gene: TRBJ1-6; v_gene: TRBV11-3; len: 13; CDR3aa: CASSSRINSPLHF
j_gene: TRBJ1-4; v_gene: TRBV25-1; len: 15; CDR3aa: CASSEWGGRHEKLFF
j_gene: TRBJ1-2; v_gene: TRBV7-6; len: 15; CDR3aa: CASSPGATANYGYTF
j_gene: TRBJ2-3; v_gene: TRBV5-1; len: 14; CDR3aa: CASSPNGGTDTQYF
j_gene: TRBJ2-5; v_gene: TRBV29-1; len: 13; CDR3aa: CSVEDGRPETQYF
j_gene: TRBJ2-3; v_gene: TRBV5-6; len: 16; CDR3aa: CASSYTGSRSTDTQYF
j_gene: TRBJ2-1; v_gene: TRBV14; len: 15; CDR3aa: CASSQVTQPYNEQFF
j_gene: TRBJ2-1; v_gene: TRBV9; len: 12; CDR3aa: CASSVYGDEQFF
j_gene: TRBJ2-5; v_gene: TRBV3-1/TRBV3-2; len: 16; CDR3aa: CASSQGIGTSGETQYF